Here is one TCR beta chain with its context. The source of the sample is a study of T cells in Graves' hyperthyroidism and ophthalmopathy. As for the study in general: Sampling of peripheral blood happened at initial diagnosis, prior to any treatment.

Researchers amplified the TCR beta CDR3 regions from RNA transcripts. Initially, a first-round RT-PCR of the TCR CDR3 employed the HTBI primer set. TCRdb re-called the multiplex PCR reads with MiXCR, one entry per CDR3 protein. Altogether fewer than 400,000 distinct CDR3 sequences are present, 11% to 15% being singletons, with the ten largest covering 25% to 30%. This TCR was recovered from a man in his forties or fifties with Graves' ophthalmopathy. The sequenced sample was blood.

CDR3 in DNA: TGCAGCGTTGAAGGGCAGTTGAACACTGAAGCTTTCTTT. Protein product: CSVEGQLNTEAFF. This rearrangement joins TRBV29-1 to TRBJ1-1; D gene unclear. Germline V gives CDR1 SQVTM, CDR2 ANQGSEA. This CDR3 spans 13 amino acids. Trimming took 1 base from V and 0 from J, leaving 6 bases between them.